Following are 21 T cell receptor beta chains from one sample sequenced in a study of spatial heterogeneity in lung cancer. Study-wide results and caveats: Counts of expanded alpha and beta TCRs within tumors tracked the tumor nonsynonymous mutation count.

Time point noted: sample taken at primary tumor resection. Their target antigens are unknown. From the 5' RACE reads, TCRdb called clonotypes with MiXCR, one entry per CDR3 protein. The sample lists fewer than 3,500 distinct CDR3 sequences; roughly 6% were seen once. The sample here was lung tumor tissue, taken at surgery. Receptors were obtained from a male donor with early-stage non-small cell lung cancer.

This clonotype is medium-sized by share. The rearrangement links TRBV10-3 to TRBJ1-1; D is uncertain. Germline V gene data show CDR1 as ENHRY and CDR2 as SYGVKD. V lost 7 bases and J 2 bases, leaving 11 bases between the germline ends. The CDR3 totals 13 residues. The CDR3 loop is CAINPRRNTEAFF. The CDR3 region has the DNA TGTGCCATCAACCCAAGGAGAAACACTGAAGCTTTCTTT.

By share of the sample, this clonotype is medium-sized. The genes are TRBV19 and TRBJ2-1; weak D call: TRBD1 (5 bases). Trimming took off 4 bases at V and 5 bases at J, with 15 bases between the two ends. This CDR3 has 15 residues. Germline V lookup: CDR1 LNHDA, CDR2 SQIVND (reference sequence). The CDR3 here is CASSRGPFDHNEQFF. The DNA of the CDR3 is TGTGCCAGTAGTAGGGGCCCCTTCGATCACAATGAGCAGTTCTTC. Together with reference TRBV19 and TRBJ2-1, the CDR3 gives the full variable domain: DGGITQSPKYLFRKEGQNVTLSCEQNLNHDAMYWYRQDPGQGLRLIYYSQIVNDFQKGDIAEGYSVSREKKESFPLTVTSAQKNPTAFYLCASSRGPFDHNEQFFGPGTRLTVL.

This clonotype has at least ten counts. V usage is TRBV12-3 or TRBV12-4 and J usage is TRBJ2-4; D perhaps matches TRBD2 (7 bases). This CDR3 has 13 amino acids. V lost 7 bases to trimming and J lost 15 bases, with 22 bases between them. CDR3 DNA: TGTGCCAGCATCCTGCGTCGTGGGGGGGCCCCGTACTTC. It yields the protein CASILRRGGAPYF.

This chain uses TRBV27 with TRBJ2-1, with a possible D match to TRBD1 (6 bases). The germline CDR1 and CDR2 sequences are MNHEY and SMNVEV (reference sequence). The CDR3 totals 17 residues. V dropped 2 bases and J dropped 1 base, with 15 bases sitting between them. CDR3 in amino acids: CASSLRPAQGSYNEQFF. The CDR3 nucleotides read TGTGCCAGCAGTTTAAGACCGGCACAGGGATCCTACAATGAGCAGTTCTTC.

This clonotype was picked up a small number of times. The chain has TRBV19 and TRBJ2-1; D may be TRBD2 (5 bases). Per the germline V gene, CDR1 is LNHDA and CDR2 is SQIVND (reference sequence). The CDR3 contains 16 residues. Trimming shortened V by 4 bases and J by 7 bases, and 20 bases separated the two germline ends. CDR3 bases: TGTGCCAGTAGTACCCCCCTCAAGGGCGGGTGGAATGAGCAGTTCTTC. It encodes CASSTPLKGGWNEQFF.

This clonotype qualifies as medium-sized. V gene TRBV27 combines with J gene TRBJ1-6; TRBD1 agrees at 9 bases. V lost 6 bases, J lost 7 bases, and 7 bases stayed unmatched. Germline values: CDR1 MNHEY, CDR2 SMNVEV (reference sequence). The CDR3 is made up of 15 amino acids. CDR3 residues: CASSPGQGRNSPLHF. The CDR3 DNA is TGTGCCAGCAGCCCTGGACAGGGGAGGAATTCACCCCTCCACTTT.

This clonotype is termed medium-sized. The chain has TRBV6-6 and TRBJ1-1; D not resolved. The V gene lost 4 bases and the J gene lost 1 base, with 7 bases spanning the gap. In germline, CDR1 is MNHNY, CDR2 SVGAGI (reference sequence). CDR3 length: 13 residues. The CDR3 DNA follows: TGTGCCAGCAGTTCCACAGAGAACACTGAAGCTTTCTTT. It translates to CASSSTENTEAFF.

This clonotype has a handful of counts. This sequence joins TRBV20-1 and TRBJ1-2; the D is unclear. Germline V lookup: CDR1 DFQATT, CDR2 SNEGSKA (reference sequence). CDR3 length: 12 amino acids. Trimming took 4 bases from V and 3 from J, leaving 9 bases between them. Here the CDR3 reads CSATETYYGYTF. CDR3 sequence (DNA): TGCAGTGCTACAGAGACTTACTATGGCTACACCTTC.

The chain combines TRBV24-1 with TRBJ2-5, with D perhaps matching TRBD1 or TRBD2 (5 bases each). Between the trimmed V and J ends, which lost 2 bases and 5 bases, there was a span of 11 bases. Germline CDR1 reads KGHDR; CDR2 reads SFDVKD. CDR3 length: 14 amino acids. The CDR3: CATSDSGWGETQYF. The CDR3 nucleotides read TGTGCCACCAGTGATTCCGGGTGGGGGGAGACCCAGTACTTC.

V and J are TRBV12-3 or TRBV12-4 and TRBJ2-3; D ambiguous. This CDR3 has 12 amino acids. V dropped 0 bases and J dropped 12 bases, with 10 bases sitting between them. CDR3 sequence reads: CASSLASLRQYF. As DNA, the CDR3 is TGTGCCAGCAGTTTAGCATCCTTGCGTCAGTATTTT.

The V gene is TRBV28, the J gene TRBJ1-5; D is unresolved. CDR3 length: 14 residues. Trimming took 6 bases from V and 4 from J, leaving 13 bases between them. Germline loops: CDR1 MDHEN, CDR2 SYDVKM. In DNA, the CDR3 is TGTGCCAGCAGACACCCCGGGAGGAATCAGCCCCAGCATTTT. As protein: CASRHPGRNQPQHF.

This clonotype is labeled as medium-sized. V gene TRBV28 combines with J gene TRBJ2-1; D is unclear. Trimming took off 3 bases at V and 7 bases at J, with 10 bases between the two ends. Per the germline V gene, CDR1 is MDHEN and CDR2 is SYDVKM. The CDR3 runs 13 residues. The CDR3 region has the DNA TGTGCCAGCAGTTTTATCCGCTCTAATGAGCAGTTCTTC. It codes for CASSFIRSNEQFF.

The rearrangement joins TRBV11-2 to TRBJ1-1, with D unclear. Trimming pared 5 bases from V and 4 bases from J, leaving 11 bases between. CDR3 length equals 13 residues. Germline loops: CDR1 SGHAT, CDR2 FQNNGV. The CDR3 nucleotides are TGTGCCAGCAGCCGGATTTTCACCACTGAAGCTTTCTTT. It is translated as CASSRIFTTEAFF.

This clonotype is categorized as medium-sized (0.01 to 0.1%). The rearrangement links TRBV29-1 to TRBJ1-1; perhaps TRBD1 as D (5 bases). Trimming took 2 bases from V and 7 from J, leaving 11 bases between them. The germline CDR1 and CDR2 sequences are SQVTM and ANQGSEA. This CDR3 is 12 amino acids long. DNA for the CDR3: TGCAGCGTTGAAACGGCGGGACTTGAAGCTTTCTTT. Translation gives CSVETAGLEAFF.

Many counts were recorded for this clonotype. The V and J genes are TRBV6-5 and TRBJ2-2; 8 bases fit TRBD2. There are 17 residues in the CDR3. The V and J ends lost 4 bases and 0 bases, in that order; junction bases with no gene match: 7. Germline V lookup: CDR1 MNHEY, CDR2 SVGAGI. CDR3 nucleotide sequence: TGTGCCAGCAGTTCCGACCCGCGGGGGGCGAACACCGGGGAGCTGTTTTTT. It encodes CASSSDPRGANTGELFF.

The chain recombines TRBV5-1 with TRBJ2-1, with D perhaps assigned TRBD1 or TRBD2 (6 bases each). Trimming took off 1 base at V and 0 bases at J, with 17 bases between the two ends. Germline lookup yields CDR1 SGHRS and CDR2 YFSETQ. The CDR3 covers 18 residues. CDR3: CASSLLPSGANSYNEQFF. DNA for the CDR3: TGCGCCAGCAGCTTGTTACCCTCGGGGGCCAACTCCTACAATGAGCAGTTCTTC.

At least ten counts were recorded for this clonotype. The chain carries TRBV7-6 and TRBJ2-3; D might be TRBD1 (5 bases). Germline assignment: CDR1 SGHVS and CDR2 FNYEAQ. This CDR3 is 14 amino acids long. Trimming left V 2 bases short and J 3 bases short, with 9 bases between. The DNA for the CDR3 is TGTGCCAGCAGCTTAAGGGGTGGGACAGATACGCAGTATTTT. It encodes CASSLRGGTDTQYF.

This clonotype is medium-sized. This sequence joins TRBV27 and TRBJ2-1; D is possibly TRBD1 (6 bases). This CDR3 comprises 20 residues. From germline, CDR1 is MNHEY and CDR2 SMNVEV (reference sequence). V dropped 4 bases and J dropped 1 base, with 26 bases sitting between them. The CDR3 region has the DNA TGTGCCAGCAGTTCCACCTATGGGGGCTATCGGGCTGAATCCTACAATGAGCAGTTCTTC. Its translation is CASSSTYGGYRAESYNEQFF.

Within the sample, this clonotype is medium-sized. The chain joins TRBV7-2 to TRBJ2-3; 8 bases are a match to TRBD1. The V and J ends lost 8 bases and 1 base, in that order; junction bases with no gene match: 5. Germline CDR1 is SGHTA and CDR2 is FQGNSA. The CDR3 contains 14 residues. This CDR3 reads CASEEDRGTDTQYF. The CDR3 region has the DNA TGTGCCAGCGAGGAGGACAGGGGCACAGATACGCAGTATTTT.

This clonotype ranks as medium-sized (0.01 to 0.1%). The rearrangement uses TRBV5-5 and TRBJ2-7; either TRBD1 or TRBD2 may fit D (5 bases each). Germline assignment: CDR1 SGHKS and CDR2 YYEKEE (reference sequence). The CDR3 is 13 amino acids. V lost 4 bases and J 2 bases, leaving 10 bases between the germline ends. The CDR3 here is CASSGGRAYEQYF. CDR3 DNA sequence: TGTGCCAGCAGCGGGGGTAGGGCCTACGAGCAGTACTTC.

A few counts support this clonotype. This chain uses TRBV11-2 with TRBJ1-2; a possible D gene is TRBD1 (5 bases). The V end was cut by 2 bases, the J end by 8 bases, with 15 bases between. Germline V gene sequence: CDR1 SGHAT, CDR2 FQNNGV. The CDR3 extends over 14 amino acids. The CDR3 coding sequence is TGTGCCAGCAGCTTAATGGGGCAGACAGACGGCTACACCTTC. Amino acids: CASSLMGQTDGYTF.